Listed below are T cell receptor beta chains from one sample, sequenced in a study of blood T cell repertoires in COVID-19. The protocol was immunoSEQ multiplex PCR, while the TCRdb copy is restricted to in-frame clones and leaves out a portion. This sample carries 150,000 to 200,000 clones, approximately 87% of them seen once, and the ten largest clones take roughly 9.8%. Sequenced: peripheral blood. The receptors originated from a woman aged 55 to 70 with COVID-19, enrolled during active disease. Both conserved end residues are part of each CDR3. D genes are given only for firm matches. Clone size is not always given. Where it is, it says once, few, many or a class for expanded clones.

DNA,CDR3,D,size,length,V,J
TGTGCCAGCTCACCACCATCCCATAGCGGGAGTGGGGGCACGCAGTATTTT,CASSPPSHSGSGGTQYF,TRBD2,-,17,TRBV18,TRBJ2-3
TGTGCCAGCAGCTTAAGACAGGGCGGCGAGCAGTACTTC,CASSLRQGGEQYF,TRBD1,-,13,TRBV7-3,TRBJ2-7
TGTGCCATCAGTGAGCAGGGGCGTACGAGGGAAAATTCACCCCTCCACTTT,CAISEQGRTRENSPLHF,-,-,17,TRBV10-3,TRBJ1-6
TGTGCCAGCAGTTTAGGTGGGGCCTATGGCTACACCTTC,CASSLGGAYGYTF,-,-,13,TRBV27,TRBJ1-2
TGTGCCAGCAGTCCCGGACGGGAGCGCTACACCTTC,CASSPGRERYTF,-,-,12,TRBV12-3/TRBV12-4,TRBJ1-2
TGTGCCAGCAGTCTAACAGGGCAAGATCAGCCCCAGCATTTT,CASSLTGQDQPQHF,-,-,14,TRBV7-9,TRBJ1-5
TGTGCCAGCAGTGAACTAGCGGGGAGGTACGAGCAGTACTTC,CASSELAGRYEQYF,TRBD2,-,14,TRBV27,TRBJ2-7
TGTGCCAGCAGCACGTACCAGGGGGACAATCAGCCCCAGCATTTT,CASSTYQGDNQPQHF,TRBD1,-,15,TRBV28,TRBJ1-5
TGCAGTGCTAGTTGGGGGGACTGGGAGGGTGAAAAACTGTTTTTT,CSASWGDWEGEKLFF,-,-,15,TRBV20-1,TRBJ1-4
TGTGCCATTGTCCGCGACCCTAGCTCCTACGAGCAGTACTTC,CAIVRDPSSYEQYF,-,few,14,TRBV10-3,TRBJ2-7
TGTGCCACCAGCAGAGGATCCCCGACATTCCAAGAGACCCAGTACTTC,CATSRGSPTFQETQYF,-,-,16,TRBV15,TRBJ2-5
TGTGCCAGCAGCAGGACAGGGCCAGATACGCAGTATTTT,CASSRTGPDTQYF,TRBD1,-,13,TRBV11-2,TRBJ2-3
TGTGCCAGCAGCGTGGGACTAGCGGACCTGAGAACCGGGGAGCTGTTTTTT,CASSVGLADLRTGELFF,TRBD2,once,17,TRBV7-9,TRBJ2-2
TGCAGCGCTGAATCCGGGACAGCGTTAACTGAAGCTTTCTTT,CSAESGTALTEAFF,TRBD1,-,14,TRBV29-1,TRBJ1-1
TGTGCCAGCACGAAGGGAGACACTGAAGCTTTCTTT,CASTKGDTEAFF,-,-,12,TRBV12-3/TRBV12-4,TRBJ1-1
TGTGCCAGCTCACCACAGGGGGCGGGATACAATGAGCAGTTCTTC,CASSPQGAGYNEQFF,-,-,15,TRBV18,TRBJ2-1
TGTGCCAGCAGCCCCGGGGCCTATAATTCACCCCTCCACTTT,CASSPGAYNSPLHF,-,few,14,TRBV3-1/TRBV3-2,TRBJ1-6
TGTGCCAGCAGCTCTACCTCAGCGGGGGGTCTATCCTACGAGCAGTACTTC,CASSSTSAGGLSYEQYF,TRBD2,-,17,TRBV9,TRBJ2-7
TGTGCCAGCAGTCAACCCGGAAACAGGGGGAACTACGAGCAGTACTTC,CASSQPGNRGNYEQYF,TRBD1,-,16,TRBV6-6,TRBJ2-7
TGTGCCAGCAGTCCTCGAATTACTTCGGGGGAGCAGTACTTC,CASSPRITSGEQYF,-,once,14,TRBV6-5,TRBJ2-7
TGTGCCAGCAGCCTAGGACAGCTAAATCAGCCCCAGCATTTT,CASSLGQLNQPQHF,-,few,14,TRBV4-2,TRBJ1-5
TGTGCCAGCAGCCCAATAGCGGGAGGAGTCACCGGGGAGCTGTTTTTT,CASSPIAGGVTGELFF,TRBD2,-,16,TRBV11-3,TRBJ2-2
TGTGCCAGCAGCTTAGCCACGGCCGGGGAAGGGATTTCACCCCTCCACTTT,CASSLATAGEGISPLHF,-,-,17,TRBV7-6,TRBJ1-6
TGTGCCTGGAGTGTTAGACAGGGGGCAAGGGGCTACACCTTC,CAWSVRQGARGYTF,TRBD1,-,14,TRBV30,TRBJ1-2
TGTGCCAGCGGACTAGCGGGAGTGGGGGAGACCCAGTACTTC,CASGLAGVGETQYF,TRBD2,-,14,TRBV19,TRBJ2-5
TGTGCCAGCAGCCAAAGCCAGGGGTGGAATTCACCCCTCCACTTT,CASSQSQGWNSPLHF,-,few,15,TRBV9,TRBJ1-6
TGTGCCAGTAGCAGACTAGCGGGGGACTACGAGCAGTACTTC,CASSRLAGDYEQYF,TRBD2,-,14,TRBV19,TRBJ2-7
TGTGCCAGTAGTACCTATACAGGGGCCAGGACCTACGAGCAGTACTTC,CASSTYTGARTYEQYF,TRBD1,-,16,TRBV19,TRBJ2-7
TGTGCCAGCTCACCGACACTCCGATCAGATGAAAAACTGTTTTTT,CASSPTLRSDEKLFF,-,-,15,TRBV18,TRBJ1-4
TGCGCCTCAGGGGACCGACAGTTGGAGACCCAGTACTTC,CASGDRQLETQYF,-,-,13,TRBV10-2,TRBJ2-5
TGTGCCAGTAGTATATCACCACAGGTTTACAATGAGCAGTTCTTC,CASSISPQVYNEQFF,-,-,15,TRBV19,TRBJ2-1
TGTGCCAGCAGTGCTCCTAGCGGGAGGGCTTGGGATGAGCAGTTCTTC,CASSAPSGRAWDEQFF,TRBD2,-,16,TRBV6-1,TRBJ2-1
TGTGCCAGCAGTCAACAGAGCGGGAGTAGCACCGGGGAGCTGTTTTTT,CASSQQSGSSTGELFF,TRBD2,many,16,TRBV6-4,TRBJ2-2
TGTGCCGTTCAGATACTAAACTCCTACAATGAGCAGTTCTTC,CAVQILNSYNEQFF,-,-,14,TRBV2,TRBJ2-1
TGTGCCTCCAGGACAAGCGTAAGCTCCTACGAGCAGTACTTC,CASRTSVSSYEQYF,-,-,14,TRBV30,TRBJ2-7
TGTGCCAGCTCCCGACGACAGGAATACGAGCAGTACTTC,CASSRRQEYEQYF,-,once,13,TRBV18,TRBJ2-7
TGTGCCACCAGCAGAGAGGGCAGCGGCGATGAAAAACTGTTTTTT,CATSREGSGDEKLFF,-,-,15,TRBV15,TRBJ1-4
TGCGCCAGCAGCCAACCGGCTAGCGGCAACAATGAGCAGTTCTTC,CASSQPASGNNEQFF,TRBD2,-,15,TRBV4-1,TRBJ2-1
TGTGCCAGCAGCTTAGATGCCGACAGTCACTCCTACGAGCAGTACTTC,CASSLDADSHSYEQYF,-,-,16,TRBV11-2,TRBJ2-7
TGTGCCAGCAGCTTATCTCGGTTTAGTGGCACAGATACGCAGTATTTT,CASSLSRFSGTDTQYF,-,-,16,TRBV7-2,TRBJ2-3
TGTGCCAGCAGCCTTGGACTCTACACAGATACGCAGTATTTT,CASSLGLYTDTQYF,-,-,14,TRBV7-2,TRBJ2-3
TGTGCCAGCAGTGGAACCGGGACAGGGTCGTTCGGCTACACCTTC,CASSGTGTGSFGYTF,TRBD1,-,15,TRBV28,TRBJ1-2
TGTGCCAGCAGTTTTGGGTCCAGAGGGATTGAGCAGTTCTTC,CASSFGSRGIEQFF,-,-,14,TRBV6-5,TRBJ2-1
TGTGCCACCAGTGCAGGCCAGGGGTATTCTGAAGCTTTCTTT,CATSAGQGYSEAFF,-,-,14,TRBV24-1,TRBJ1-1
TGCGCCAGCAGCGAACAGGGCTATGGCTACACCTTC,CASSEQGYGYTF,-,-,12,TRBV5-1,TRBJ1-2
TGTGCCAGCGGAACGGACAGCCGCGCACCCAAGAGGGCTTTCTTT,CASGTDSRAPKRAFF,-,-,15,TRBV19,TRBJ1-1
TGCGCCAGCAGCAGACCGGGACAGGGAAAGCCCGGGGAGCTGTTTTTT,CASSRPGQGKPGELFF,TRBD1,-,16,TRBV5-1,TRBJ2-2
TGTGCCAGCAGCCAATTAGTAGATACGCAGTATTTT,CASSQLVDTQYF,-,-,12,TRBV3-1/TRBV3-2,TRBJ2-3
TGTGCCTGGAGTGTGGGAGCGGGATTCGAGACCCAGTACTTC,CAWSVGAGFETQYF,TRBD2,-,14,TRBV30,TRBJ2-5
TGTGCCAGCAGCGTGACTAGCGGGAGACTAGGCGAGCAGTACTTC,CASSVTSGRLGEQYF,TRBD2,-,15,TRBV9,TRBJ2-7
TGTGCCACCAGTGTCAGGGCTAGCGGGAGAGCGGGTGAGCAGTTCTTC,CATSVRASGRAGEQFF,TRBD2,few,16,TRBV24-1,TRBJ2-1
TGTGCCAGTAGTGAGGGGACAGGGAAGAATGAGCAGTTCTTC,CASSEGTGKNEQFF,TRBD1,once,14,TRBV19,TRBJ2-1
TGTGCCAGTAGTTTCAGCGCCAAAGAGAACACTGAAGCTTTCTTT,CASSFSAKENTEAFF,-,-,15,TRBV19,TRBJ1-1
TGTGCCAGCAGTAGGACATCGAGCTACGAGCAGTACTTC,CASSRTSSYEQYF,-,-,13,TRBV6-2/TRBV6-3,TRBJ2-7
TGTGCCACCAGTGGATATACAGGAAGCAATCAGCCCCAGCATTTT,CATSGYTGSNQPQHF,-,-,15,TRBV24-1,TRBJ1-5
TGTGCCAGCAGCTGGAGGCCCGGAGACACTGAAGCTTTCTTT,CASSWRPGDTEAFF,-,-,14,TRBV5-5,TRBJ1-1
TGTGCCAGCAGCCAAGATTCAGGGGCCGGAAACACCATATATTTT,CASSQDSGAGNTIYF,-,-,15,TRBV3-1/TRBV3-2,TRBJ1-3
TGCGCCAGCAGCTTGGGCCAGGGTATAGGCGAAAAACTGTTTTTT,CASSLGQGIGEKLFF,-,-,15,TRBV5-1,TRBJ1-4
TGCGCCAGCAGCCAAGGGGAGGGAGCGGGAGGGCAAGAGACCCAGTACTTC,CASSQGEGAGGQETQYF,TRBD2,-,17,TRBV4-3,TRBJ2-5